This T cell receptor (beta chain) is from a study of blood T cells in healthy people across ages. Study results and caveats: Higher diversity and more naive CD4+ cells were features of long-lived donors, compared to aged donors.

No fewer than 6 million PBMCs went into each sample. Alongside a J-beta primer mix, a sample-barcoded 5' primer served in a second PCR lasting about 7 to 11 cycles. Researchers report that a template-switch adaptor with 12 random nucleotides tagged each cDNA molecule. In TCRdb, the 5' RACE reads were re-called with MiXCR into one record per CDR3 protein. The table includes around 1,500,000 distinct CDR3 sequences, roughly 27% detected once. To note about this clonotype: What it recognizes is unknown. Sequence at one end of the junction differs from germline and may be a read error.

The clonotype comes from a young woman in good health. The sample comprised blood.

CDR3 bases: TGTGCCAACAGCTTGGGCGGTTTGGGAGAGCAGTACTTC. Protein sequence: CANSLGGLGEQYF. The chain carries TRBV7-3 and TRBJ2-5, with D possibly TRBD2 on 5 matching bases. CDR3 length equals 13 residues. Germline lookup yields CDR1 SGHTA and CDR2 FQGTGA.